What follows describes a single T cell receptor (beta chain). The antigen is undetermined. This record belongs to a study of post-analysis software for immune sequencing data. On the study more broadly: Relapsing-remitting, secondary progressive and progressive-relapsing forms of multiple sclerosis all featured among disease courses. Whole-study results and caveats: Diversity measured as normalized Chao1 was significantly lower in multiple sclerosis patients than in controls. Five TRBV segments, TRBV5-6, TRBV5-1 and TRBV20-1 among them, were found more frequent in patients than controls.

Carried by the TCR beta cDNA libraries were unique molecular identifiers. Approximately 550,000 cDNA molecules came from about 1 to 10 million T cells. TCRdb reprocessed the PCR reads with MiXCR, giving one entry per CDR3 protein. The repertoire includes roughly 430,000 distinct CDR3 sequences, about 39% of them detected once, and roughly 8.2% sits in the top ten. This CDR3 has 15 residues. V shed 5 bases and J shed 2 bases, with 15 bases lying between them. Germline V lookup: CDR1 SEHNR, CDR2 FQNEAQ (reference sequence). This chain links TRBV7-9 with TRBJ1-2; D ambiguous. The receptor was derived from a girl aged 2 to 9 with multiple sclerosis. Sequencing was done on a sample of blood. The CDR3: CASSEQRDYNYGYTF. CDR3 nucleotides: TGTGCCAGCAGCGAACAGCGAGATTACAACTATGGCTACACCTTC.